Presented here are 19 T cell receptor beta chains from one specimen sequenced in a study of spatial heterogeneity in lung cancer. TCRdb re-analysed the 5' RACE reads in MiXCR, keeping a single row per CDR3 protein. The profile shows about 92,000 distinct CDR3 sequences, approximately 12% of them singletons. Time point reported: sample taken at primary tumor resection. Unsorted whole RNA from tumor, nontumor lung or frozen PBMC underwent sequencing. The sample in question was PBMCs, obtained at surgery. These receptors originate from a male donor with early-stage non-small cell lung cancer.

This clonotype was seen only a few times. The V gene is TRBV15, the J gene TRBJ2-1, with D unresolved. Trimming cost V 1 base and J 7 bases, with 8 bases left between them. Germline V CDR1 and CDR2: LNHNV, YYDKDF (reference sequence). The CDR3 runs to 13 residues. CDR3 residues: CATSRATRNEQFF. The CDR3 region has the DNA TGTGCCACCAGCAGAGCGACACGGAATGAGCAGTTCTTC.

The chain is built from TRBV29-1 and TRBJ2-6; D might be TRBD1 (5 bases). The CDR3 has 16 amino acids. The germline V and J ends were trimmed by 0 bases and 2 bases, with 11 bases remaining between them. Per the germline V gene, CDR1 is SQVTM and CDR2 is ANQGSEA. The CDR3 reads CSVEDVSRAGANVLTF. The CDR3 nucleotides read TGCAGCGTTGAAGATGTCTCCAGGGCTGGGGCCAACGTCCTGACTTTC. The complete variable domain, with remaining parts taken from reference TRBV29-1 and TRBJ2-6, reads SAVISQKPSRDICQRGTSLTIQCQVDSQVTMMFWYRQQPGQSLTLIATANQGSEATYESGFVIDKFPISRPNLTFSTLTVSNMSPEDSSIYLCSVEDVSRAGANVLTFGAGSRLTVL.

V and J are TRBV29-1 and TRBJ2-3, with D unclear. The V end lost 4 bases, the J end lost 0 bases, and 8 bases lay between the germline ends. The germline V gene has CDR1 SQVTM and CDR2 ANQGSEA. This CDR3 has 13 amino acids. CDR3 nucleotide sequence: TGCAGCGTTGTCTACCCTAGCACAGATACGCAGTATTTT. Protein product: CSVVYPSTDTQYF.

J is TRBJ2-5 and V is TRBV30; the match to TRBD1 covers 7 bases. Germline-derived CDR1 and CDR2 are GTSNPN and SVGIG (reference sequence). The CDR3 runs 13 residues. The V gene end was trimmed by 3 bases and the J gene end by 2 bases; junction bases not matched to a gene: 3. CDR3 protein: CAWRPGQQETQYF. The DNA of the CDR3 is TGTGCCTGGAGGCCGGGACAGCAAGAGACCCAGTACTTC.

This clonotype was detected ten times or more. This chain uses TRBV7-9 with TRBJ1-4; D ambiguous. Germline V gives CDR1 SEHNR, CDR2 FQNEAQ (reference sequence). The ends were cut back, 0 bases at V and 8 bases at J, with 13 bases in the middle. This CDR3 contains 15 residues. The CDR3 DNA reads TGTGCCAGCAGCTTAGCGGGAGGTGGAGAGGAAAAACTGTTTTTT. This translates into CASSLAGGGEEKLFF.

The chain couples TRBV21-1 to TRBJ1-5; the listed D gene, TRBD1, was not tested against the DNA. TRBV21-1 is reported as a pseudogene. The CDR3 sequence is 15 residues long. CDR3 residues: CASPPLRGSNQPQHF. The CDR3 DNA reads TGTGCCAGCCCCCCCTTAAGAGGGAGCAATCAGCCCCAGCATTTT.

V gene TRBV11-2 combines with J gene TRBJ2-3; 10 positions match TRBD1. This CDR3 is built from 16 residues. The V gene's germline CDR1 is SGHAT and CDR2 FQNNGV. V shed 3 bases, J shed 6 bases, and the junction held 9 bases outside the gene matches. CDR3 in amino acids: CASSFEPGQGMDTQYF. The CDR3, as DNA: TGTGCCAGCAGCTTCGAGCCGGGACAGGGGATGGATACGCAGTATTTT. The whole variable domain, filled in from reference TRBV11-2 and TRBJ2-3, reads EAGVAQSPRYKIIEKRQSVAFWCNPISGHATLYWYQQILGQGPKLLIQFQNNGVVDDSQLPKDRFSAERLKGVDSTLKIQPAKLEDSAVYLCASSFEPGQGMDTQYFGPGTRLTVL.

The chain joins TRBV28 to TRBJ2-3; the D gene is possibly TRBD1 (8 bases). In germline, CDR1 is MDHEN, CDR2 SYDVKM. This CDR3 is 19 amino acids long. V lost 4 bases and J 2 bases, leaving 25 bases between the germline ends. CDR3 coding DNA: TGTGCCAGCAGTTCGTACCGGGGGAGGGCCAGGGGGCCCACAGATACGCAGTATTTT. As protein: CASSSYRGRARGPTDTQYF. The full variable domain, with the rest looked up from reference TRBV28 and TRBJ2-3, is DVKVTQSSRYLVKRTGEKVFLECVQDMDHENMFWYRQDPGLGLRLIYFSYDVKMKEKGDIPEGYSVSREKKERFSLILESASTNQTSMYLCASSSYRGRARGPTDTQYFGPGTRLTVL.

This clonotype has a handful of counts. V gene TRBV6-5 combines with J gene TRBJ1-5; the match to TRBD1 covers 7 bases. The length of the CDR3 is 14 residues. CDR1 and CDR2 from the germline V gene are MNHEY and SVGAGI. V shed 3 bases and J 6 bases; nucleotides not matched to a gene: 5. CDR3: CASSYSGGGQPQHF. CDR3 DNA sequence: TGTGCCAGCAGTTATTCAGGGGGGGGTCAGCCCCAGCATTTT.

This chain uses TRBV11-2 with TRBJ1-3; no clear D gene. This CDR3 has 12 residues. The V and J ends lost 3 bases and 8 bases respectively, with 8 bases between them. Germline-derived CDR1 and CDR2 are SGHAT and FQNNGV. The CDR3 loop is CASSFGRDTIYF. As DNA, the CDR3 is TGTGCCAGCAGCTTTGGTCGGGACACCATATATTTT.

Ten or more counts support this clonotype. CDR3 in DNA: TGCAGTGTCAACAGGGGACGGTATTCACCCCTCCACTTT. It encodes CSVNRGRYSPLHF. The V call is TRBV20-1, the J call TRBJ1-6; 7 nucleotides match TRBD1. The germline CDR1 and CDR2 sequences are DFQATT and SNEGSKA (reference sequence). The CDR3 has 13 amino acids. The trim removed 7 bases at V and 8 bases at J, leaving 8 bases unmatched.

This rearrangement joins TRBV27 to TRBJ1-3, with a weak D call TRBD1 (6 bases). Germline V gene sequence: CDR1 MNHEY, CDR2 SMNVEV (reference sequence). This CDR3 contains 16 residues. The V end lost 5 bases, the J end lost 4 bases, and 18 bases lay between the germline ends. CDR3 coding DNA: TGTGCCAGCAGTCGAGCCGCAGGGGTTGTAGGAAACACCATATATTTT. It encodes CASSRAAGVVGNTIYF.

This clonotype was detected a few times. The chain links TRBV20-1 to TRBJ2-5, with 7 bases identical to TRBD1. CDR3 length equals 12 residues. V was clipped by 6 bases and J by 3 bases; unmatched bases: 4. Germline V CDR1 and CDR2: DFQATT, SNEGSKA (reference sequence). CDR3: CSAIGTEETQYF. The DNA for the CDR3 is TGCAGTGCCATCGGGACAGAAGAGACCCAGTACTTC.

The CDR3: CASSETSSGGRQFF. Here the CDR3 DNA reads TGTGCCAGCAGCGAGACATCTAGCGGGGGGCGCCAGTTCTTC. V usage is TRBV7-2 and J usage is TRBJ2-1; 11 nucleotides line up with TRBD2. CDR3 length equals 14 residues. V shed 5 bases, J shed 13 bases, and the junction held 10 bases outside the gene matches. CDR1 and CDR2 (germline): SGHTA, FQGNSA.

This clonotype has at least ten counts. The J gene is TRBJ2-5, the V gene TRBV9, with a weak D call TRBD1 (5 bases). The CDR3 consists of 16 residues. Per the germline V gene, CDR1 is SGDLS and CDR2 is YYNGEE. With 0 bases removed from V and 0 bases from J, the gap between germline ends came to 12 bases. DNA of the CDR3: TGTGCCAGCAGCGTAGATGGGGCAGTCCACCAAGAGACCCAGTACTTC. This translates into CASSVDGAVHQETQYF.

This clonotype has a handful of counts. The chain links TRBV3-1 to TRBJ1-2; 8 positions agree with TRBD1. Per the germline V gene, CDR1 is LGHDT and CDR2 is YNNKEL (reference sequence). The CDR3 is 14 amino acids. V shed 4 bases, J shed 7 bases, and the junction held 8 bases outside the gene matches. Here the CDR3 reads CASSPYTGGTGYTF. The CDR3 DNA reads TGTGCCAGCAGCCCGTATACAGGGGGAACTGGCTACACCTTC.

The table lists this clonotype with many counts. V is TRBV14 and J is TRBJ1-2, with D unresolved. The germline V gene encodes CDR1 SGHDN and CDR2 FVKESK. V was shortened by 1 base and J by 10 bases, with 10 bases between the two germline ends. This CDR3 comprises 12 residues. CDR3 DNA sequence: TGTGCCAGCAGCCAAGCCCGGACTGACTACACCTTC. Amino acids: CASSQARTDYTF.

Ten or more counts support this clonotype. This sequence joins TRBV6-5 and TRBJ2-2; D call uncertain. The CDR3 runs to 13 residues. Germline V gene sequence: CDR1 MNHEY, CDR2 SVGAGI. V lost 6 bases to trimming and J lost 4 bases, with 9 bases between them. The CDR3 coding sequence is TGTGCCAGCAGGGTGAGATTCACCGGGGAGCTGTTTTTT. Protein product: CASRVRFTGELFF.

Only a few counts were recorded for this clonotype. The chain recombines TRBV7-2 with TRBJ2-7, with D possibly being TRBD1 or TRBD2 (6 bases each). V was shortened by 2 bases and J by 6 bases, with 17 bases between the two germline ends. CDR1 and CDR2 from the germline V gene are SGHTA and FQGNSA. This CDR3 is 15 amino acids long. CDR3 in DNA: TGTGCCAGCAGCTTATCCTCGTCGGGGGCAACCGAGCAGTACTTC. As protein: CASSLSSSGATEQYF.